These 24 T cell receptor beta chains were sequenced from one sample in a study of blood T cells in healthy people across ages. The second PCR ran about 6 to 12 cycles with a sample-barcoded 5' primer and J-beta primers. From the 5' RACE reads, TCRdb called clonotypes with MiXCR, one entry per CDR3 protein. Among some 1.5 million distinct CDR3 sequences listed, around 40% were seen once. Material: blood. These receptors all stem from a woman in her late teens or twenties in good health.

This clonotype has only a few counts. This chain connects TRBV9 to TRBJ1-3; D is unresolved. The CDR3 sequence is 15 residues long. Deletions cut 6 bases from V and 0 bases from J, with 13 bases between. Germline CDR1 reads SGDLS; CDR2 reads YYNGEE. The CDR3 here is CASTRSRSSGNTIYF. The CDR3 DNA is TGTGCCAGCACCCGTAGTCGGAGCTCTGGAAACACCATATATTTT.

The chain is built from TRBV19 and TRBJ2-2, with D unclear. Germline CDR1 reads LNHDA; CDR2 reads SQIVND (reference sequence). Trimming cost V 9 bases and J 4 bases, with 12 bases left between them. The CDR3 sequence is 13 residues long. The CDR3 region is CASIASTTGELFF. The CDR3 DNA reads as TGTGCCAGCATTGCCAGCACCACCGGGGAGCTGTTTTTT.

Of note for this clonotype: No conserved phenylalanine or tryptophan ends this CDR3, so it is likely a read error. The genes are TRBV27 and TRBJ2-1; unclear D gene. The CDR3 length is 16 residues. Germline V lookup: CDR1 MNHEY, CDR2 SMNVEV (reference sequence). Trimming pared 5 bases from V and 0 bases from J, leaving 14 bases between. CDR3: CASSSSHLSSYNEQFL. For the CDR3, the DNA is TGTGCCAGCAGTAGCTCCCACCTAAGCTCCTACAATGAGCAGTTCTTA.

This chain links TRBV7-9 with TRBJ1-4; D gene ambiguous. V dropped 1 base and J dropped 8 bases, with 14 bases sitting between them. Germline V gene data show CDR1 as SEHNR and CDR2 as FQNEAQ (reference sequence). The CDR3 contains 15 residues. Here the CDR3 DNA reads TGTGCCAGCAGCTTAGGCGCAGGATCTGGCGAAAAACTGTTTTTT. Its translation: CASSLGAGSGEKLFF.

About this clonotype: Compared with germline, one end of the junction differs, possibly owing to a read error. This chain connects TRBV7-8 to TRBJ1-2, with TRBD1 identical over 7 bases. The CDR3 is 15 amino acids. The germline CDR1 and CDR2 sequences are SGHVS and FQNEAQ. CDR3 in DNA: TGTGCCAGCAGCTTACTACCCGACAGGGTCTATGACTACACCTTC. Amino acid sequence: CASSLLPDRVYDYTF.

This sequence joins TRBV10-3 and TRBJ2-1; D is unresolved. V was shortened by 2 bases and J by 9 bases, with 11 bases between the two germline ends. The germline CDR1 and CDR2 sequences are ENHRY and SYGVKD. CDR3 length equals 13 residues. The CDR3 DNA reads TGTGCCATCAGTGAGATACAAGGCGCTGAGCAGTTCTTC. Its protein product is CAISEIQGAEQFF.

The rearrangement uses TRBV6-1 and TRBJ2-7; D is possibly TRBD2 (6 bases). The CDR3 has 14 amino acids. Deletions cut 3 bases from V and 1 base from J, with 10 bases between. Germline V gene lookup returns CDR1 MNHNS and CDR2 SASEGT. CDR3 amino acids: CASSDPGGSYEQYF. The CDR3 DNA sequence: TGTGCCAGCAGTGATCCCGGGGGTTCCTACGAGCAGTACTTC.

The gene calls are TRBV11-2 and TRBJ2-4; 10 nucleotides align to TRBD1. Germline V CDR1 and CDR2: SGHAT, FQNNGV. This CDR3 is 15 amino acids long. With V trimmed by 0 bases and J by 8 bases, 4 bases remained unmatched. CDR3 sequence reads: CASSLDMGQGYIQYF. CDR3 in DNA: TGTGCCAGCAGCTTAGATATGGGACAGGGGTACATTCAGTACTTC. The full variable domain, completed using reference TRBV11-2 and TRBJ2-4, is EAGVAQSPRYKIIEKRQSVAFWCNPISGHATLYWYQQILGQGPKLLIQFQNNGVVDDSQLPKDRFSAERLKGVDSTLKIQPAKLEDSAVYLCASSLDMGQGYIQYFGAGTRLSVL.

V and J are TRBV18 and TRBJ2-6, with D perhaps matching TRBD1 (6 bases). Germline CDR1 reads KGHSH; CDR2 reads LQKENI. This CDR3 is 15 amino acids long. Trimming removed 5 bases from V and 4 bases from J, with 12 bases in between. CDR3 nucleotide sequence: TGTGCCAGCTCAACCACAGGGCCCGGGGCCAACGTCCTGACTTTC. This codes for CASSTTGPGANVLTF.

The CDR3 region has the DNA TGTGCCATCAGTGATCTAGCCAAAAACATTCAGTACTTC. Translating it yields CAISDLAKNIQYF. The chain uses TRBV10-3 and TRBJ2-4; the D is unclear. Germline assignment: CDR1 ENHRY and CDR2 SYGVKD. The CDR3 is 13 residues long. Trimming cost V 3 bases and J 0 bases, with 3 bases left between them.

The chain has TRBV4-2 and TRBJ2-1; weak D call: TRBD2 (6 bases). The better agreement between TRBJ2-7 and the DNA end casts doubt on the J call. The CDR3 is 16 residues long. Germline lookup yields CDR1 LGHNA and CDR2 YNFKEQ. Written as DNA, the CDR3 is TGTGCCAGCAGCCAAGATTACGGGAGCTCCTACAATGAGCAGTACTTC. It is translated as CASSQDYGSSYNEQYF.

The chain employs TRBV12-3 or TRBV12-4 and TRBJ2-7, with a tentative D call TRBD2 (7 bases). The CDR3 runs 14 residues. Trimming stripped 4 bases from V and 6 bases from J, with 16 bases between. The CDR3 region is CASSSARGGVEQYF. CDR3 sequence (DNA): TGTGCCAGCAGTTCCGCAAGAGGGGGGGTCGAGCAGTACTTC.

This clonotype has a handful of counts. The V and J genes are TRBV5-5 and TRBJ1-1; D gene ambiguous. Germline-derived CDR1 and CDR2 are SGHKS and YYEKEE (reference sequence). The CDR3 runs to 14 residues. V dropped 2 bases and J dropped 4 bases, with 12 bases sitting between them. The CDR3 reads CASSLRLGSTEAFF. The CDR3 DNA sequence: TGTGCCAGCAGCTTACGATTAGGGAGCACTGAAGCTTTCTTT.

J is TRBJ1-2 and V is TRBV6-6; TRBD1 matches 7 bases. V lost 6 bases to trimming and J lost 2 bases; unmatched junction nucleotides: 9. The CDR3 extends over 15 amino acids. Germline-derived CDR1 and CDR2 are MNHNY and SVGAGI (reference sequence). CDR3 amino acids: CASRKTGRENYGYTF. For the CDR3, the DNA is TGTGCCAGCAGAAAGACAGGGAGGGAGAACTATGGCTACACCTTC.

The V gene is TRBV12-3 or TRBV12-4, the J gene TRBJ2-5, with TRBD2 matching 9 bases. V lost 5 bases, J lost 1 base, and 8 bases stayed unmatched. This CDR3 spans 16 amino acids. This CDR3 reads CASSPSAGGLQETQYF. CDR3 sequence (DNA): TGTGCCAGCAGTCCCTCTGCGGGGGGGCTCCAAGAGACCCAGTACTTC.

J is TRBJ2-7 and V is TRBV7-8; 8 bases are shared with TRBD2. Trimming removed 4 bases from V and 0 bases from J; junction bases left unmatched: 2. The CDR3 runs 14 residues. Per the germline V gene, CDR1 is SGHVS and CDR2 is FQNEAQ. The chain's CDR3 is CASSWRGDSYEQYF. Written as DNA, the CDR3 is TGTGCCAGCAGCTGGCGGGGGGACTCCTACGAGCAGTACTTC.

The CDR3 bases are TGCGCCAGCAGCCAAGAAGGCAGGGGAGGCTACGAGCAGTACTTC. It translates to CASSQEGRGGYEQYF. The chain joins TRBV4-1 to TRBJ2-4; possibly TRBD1 or TRBD2 for D (6 bases each). The J call may not be correct, given that the DNA end is closer to TRBJ2-7. The length of the CDR3 is 15 residues. Per germline, CDR1 MGHRA and CDR2 YSYEKL.

The V call is TRBV4-3, the J call TRBJ1-6; D is unclear. The V gene's germline CDR1 is LGHNA and CDR2 YSLEER. The CDR3 runs 20 residues. The V end was cut by 0 bases, the J end by 8 bases, with 26 bases between. The CDR3 here is CASSQESVSVLWVADSPLHF. For the CDR3, the DNA is TGCGCCAGCAGCCAAGAATCCGTATCTGTACTATGGGTAGCTGATTCACCCCTCCACTTT.

Note on this clonotype: With a much larger clone just one base away, this may be a read error. This rearrangement joins TRBV7-9 to TRBJ1-5; D unresolved. Per germline, CDR1 SEHNR and CDR2 FQNEAQ (reference sequence). Trimming left V 6 bases short and J 3 bases short, with 6 bases between. The CDR3 length is 12 residues. CDR3 coding DNA: TGTGCCAGCAGGTCCGACAATCAGCCCCAGCATTTT. Translated, it gives CASRSDNQPQHF.

The rearrangement joins TRBV11-2 to TRBJ1-2; 9 positions match TRBD1. The J segment lost 0 bases and the V segment lost 5 bases, leaving 7 bases of the junction unmatched. CDR3 size: 16 residues. CDR1 is SGHAT and CDR2 is FQNNGV in the germline V gene. The CDR3 region is CASSPFRTGANYGYTF. The CDR3 DNA sequence: TGTGCCAGCAGCCCCTTCCGGACAGGGGCTAACTATGGCTACACCTTC.

About this clonotype itself: Given a much more abundant clone one base away, this may be a read error. The gene calls are TRBV4-2 and TRBJ2-7, with TRBD2 matching over 7 bases. The CDR3 contains 15 residues. J was trimmed by 6 bases and V by 2 bases; bases with no gene match: 10. Germline CDR1 and CDR2: LGHNA and YNFKEQ. The CDR3 DNA reads TGTGCCAGCAGCCAACCCGGGACTATGTGTGGCGAGCAGTACTTC. Translated, it gives CASSQPGTMCGEQYF.

This clonotype turned up a few times. V is TRBV9 and J is TRBJ2-7; D ambiguous. From germline, CDR1 is SGDLS and CDR2 YYNGEE. The CDR3 contains 14 residues. The V and J ends lost 1 base and 2 bases respectively, with 10 bases between them. CDR3 in amino acids: CASSVPRMAYEQYF. The CDR3 nucleotides are TGTGCCAGCAGCGTACCCAGGATGGCCTACGAGCAGTACTTC.

The J gene is TRBJ2-7, the V gene TRBV28, with 10 positions matching TRBD1. Germline CDR1 reads MDHEN; CDR2 reads SYDVKM. V was clipped by 6 bases and J by 2 bases; unmatched bases: 7. The CDR3 extends over 15 amino acids. CDR3 DNA: TGTGCCAGCAGGAGGAGACAGGGGGCCACCTACGAGCAGTACTTC. Translated, it gives CASRRRQGATYEQYF.

The chain employs TRBV7-8 and TRBJ1-5; D is ambiguous. CDR1 and CDR2 from the germline V gene are SGHVS and FQNEAQ. The CDR3 loop spans 14 amino acids. V was clipped by 5 bases and J by 1 base, with 9 bases between them. The CDR3 loop reads CASSATRSNQPQHF. CDR3 sequence (DNA): TGTGCCAGCAGCGCTACAAGGAGCAATCAGCCCCAGCATTTT.